Presented here are 13 T cell receptor beta chains from one specimen sequenced in a study of blood T cell repertoires in COVID-19. This table comes from immunoSEQ multiplex PCR, and its TCRdb copy is limited to in-frame clones, with some not included. The sample records around 160,000 clones, around 82% being singletons. Sample: peripheral blood. These receptors all stem from a man aged 60 to 69 with active or convalescent COVID-19.

A word on this clone: Other DNA sequences of this sample code for an identical CDR3. The genes are TRBV11-2 and TRBJ2-1, with 7 bases that match TRBD1. This CDR3 is 15 amino acids long. The germline V gene encodes CDR1 SGHAT and CDR2 FQNNGV. V shed 0 bases and J 4 bases; nucleotides not matched to a gene: 3. The CDR3 region has the DNA TGTGCCAGCAGCTTAGACAGGGGGTCATACAATGAGCAGTTCTTC. Protein product: CASSLDRGSYNEQFF.

The gene calls are TRBV11-2 and TRBJ1-4, with 7 positions matching TRBD1. Germline V gene data show CDR1 as SGHAT and CDR2 as FQNNGV. CDR3 length: 19 residues. With V trimmed by 5 bases and J by 2 bases, 17 bases remained unmatched. The CDR3 nucleotides read TGTGCCAGCAGCCCCATATGGACAGGCACCTTTGGGACTAATGAAAAACTGTTTTTT. Its translation is CASSPIWTGTFGTNEKLFF.

The J gene is TRBJ1-1, the V gene TRBV7-8; D may be TRBD1 (6 bases). Germline CDR1 reads SGHVS; CDR2 reads FQNEAQ. Trimming took 2 bases from V and 4 from J, leaving 11 bases between them. This CDR3 has 14 residues. Here the CDR3 DNA reads TGTGCCAGCAGCTTATTACGAGGGGGCACTGAAGCTTTCTTT. Translated, it gives CASSLLRGGTEAFF.

This chain uses TRBV7-2 with TRBJ2-1, with TRBD1 matching over 10 bases. Germline V gene sequence: CDR1 SGHTA, CDR2 FQGNSA. Trimming cost V 5 bases and J 4 bases; bases outside gene matches: 5. This CDR3 has 15 amino acids. The CDR3 bases are TGTGCCAGCAGCATCCGGGACAGGGGTTACAATGAGCAGTTCTTC. This encodes CASSIRDRGYNEQFF.

This chain connects TRBV28 to TRBJ2-1; 14 nucleotides match TRBD2. CDR3 length: 16 amino acids. Unmatched junction bases numbered 1, after V lost 4 bases and J lost 2 bases. Germline V CDR1 and CDR2: MDHEN, SYDVKM. CDR3 in DNA: TGTGCCAGCAGTTGGACTAGCGGGAGGACCTACAATGAGCAGTTCTTC. It yields the protein CASSWTSGRTYNEQFF. The full variable domain, its missing parts supplied by reference TRBV28 and TRBJ2-1, is DVKVTQSSRYLVKRTGEKVFLECVQDMDHENMFWYRQDPGLGLRLIYFSYDVKMKEKGDIPEGYSVSREKKERFSLILESASTNQTSMYLCASSWTSGRTYNEQFFGPGTRLTVL.

V gene TRBV19 combines with J gene TRBJ1-1; 8 bases match TRBD1. CDR3 size: 14 residues. J lost 7 bases, V lost 3 bases, and 7 bases had no gene match. Germline V lookup: CDR1 LNHDA, CDR2 SQIVND (reference sequence). The CDR3 nucleotides are TGTGCCAGTAGTATCCGCGGACAGGGTTATGAAGCTTTCTTT. Residues: CASSIRGQGYEAFF.

The chain links TRBV18 to TRBJ1-5; tentative D call: TRBD1 (5 bases). This CDR3 contains 15 residues. V lost 3 bases, J lost 3 bases, and 12 bases lay in between. CDR1 KGHSH and CDR2 LQKENI come from the germline V gene. The CDR3 DNA is TGTGCCAGCTCACCTCGGGACTCATACAATCAGCCCCAGCATTTT. Translating it yields CASSPRDSYNQPQHF.

The rearrangement links TRBV27 to TRBJ2-1; no firm D call. This CDR3 has 15 residues. Trimming took off 4 bases at V and 0 bases at J, with 10 bases between the two ends. Germline V gives CDR1 MNHEY, CDR2 SMNVEV (reference sequence). CDR3: CASSSLTSSYNEQFF. CDR3 sequence (DNA): TGTGCCAGCAGTTCACTCACGAGCTCCTACAATGAGCAGTTCTTC.

This clone was counted only a few times. The V and J genes are TRBV7-9 and TRBJ1-4, with 9 bases matching TRBD1. The CDR3 has 15 amino acids. After removal of 4 bases from V and 4 bases from J, the junction contained 4 bases not matched to a gene. Germline assignment: CDR1 SEHNR and CDR2 FQNEAQ (reference sequence). CDR3 bases: TGTGCCAGCAGCTCTAGACAGGGGGATAATGAAAAACTGTTTTTT. Residues: CASSSRQGDNEKLFF.

This clone was counted once. J is TRBJ2-7 and V is TRBV28, with 12 nucleotides matching TRBD2. The CDR3 extends over 17 amino acids. CDR1 MDHEN and CDR2 SYDVKM come from the germline V gene. The trim removed 8 bases at V and 4 bases at J, leaving 15 bases unmatched. The CDR3 sequence is CASAPSKTSGSWYEQYF. CDR3 DNA: TGTGCCAGCGCCCCTTCAAAGACTAGCGGGAGTTGGTACGAGCAGTACTTC.

The sample holds a few counts of this clone. The V gene is TRBV6-5, the J gene TRBJ1-2; 9 bases line up with TRBD1. CDR1 and CDR2 (germline): MNHEY, SVGAGI. The CDR3 runs 14 residues. V dropped 7 bases and J dropped 6; count of bases not matched to a gene: 9. Written as DNA, the CDR3 is TGTGCCAGCACGCGGGGACAGGGTTGGGATGGCTACACCTTC. Encoded protein: CASTRGQGWDGYTF.

The J gene is TRBJ2-7, the V gene TRBV7-9; 9 bases align to TRBD2. Germline trimming cut 4 bases from V and 4 bases from J; bases unmatched to any gene: 5. Germline V CDR1 and CDR2: SEHNR, FQNEAQ (reference sequence). The CDR3 loop spans 14 amino acids. The chain's CDR3 is CASSSSSGIYEQYF. The CDR3 coding sequence is TGTGCCAGCAGCTCGTCTAGCGGGATTTACGAGCAGTACTTC.

This clone was found a few times. This rearrangement joins TRBV7-9 to TRBJ1-3; TRBD1 might be the D (6 bases). The CDR3 spans 15 residues. Trimming shortened V by 5 bases and J by 1 base, and 12 bases separated the two germline ends. Germline CDR1 SEHNR, CDR2 FQNEAQ (reference sequence). CDR3 nucleotides: TGTGCCAGCAGCCCCCGGACAGCGTCTGGAAACACCATATATTTT. Amino acid sequence: CASSPRTASGNTIYF.